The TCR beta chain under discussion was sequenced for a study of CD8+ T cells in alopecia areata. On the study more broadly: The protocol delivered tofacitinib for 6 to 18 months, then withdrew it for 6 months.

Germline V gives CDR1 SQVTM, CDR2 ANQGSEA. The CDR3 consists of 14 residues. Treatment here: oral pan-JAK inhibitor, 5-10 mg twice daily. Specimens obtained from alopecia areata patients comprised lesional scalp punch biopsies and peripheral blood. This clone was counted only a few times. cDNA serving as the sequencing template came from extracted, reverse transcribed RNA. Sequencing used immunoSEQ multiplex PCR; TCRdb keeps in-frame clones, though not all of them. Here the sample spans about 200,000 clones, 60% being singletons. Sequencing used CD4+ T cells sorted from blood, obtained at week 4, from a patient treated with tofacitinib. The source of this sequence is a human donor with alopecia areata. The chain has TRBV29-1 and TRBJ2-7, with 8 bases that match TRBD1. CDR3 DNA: TGCAGTAGGGGGCCGGGACAGGTTCTGTACGAGCAGTACTTC. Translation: CSRGPGQVLYEQYF.